This TCR beta chain was captured by sequencing in a study of T cell repertoires in cytomegalovirus infection. Study-level information: From public TCR beta signatures came an indication of both CMV infection and matching HLA type. Points from the study as a whole: HLA-C-restricted CMV-specific TCR beta clonotypes were dominant in the ex vivo response. Summed frequency of shared TCR beta families picked out CMV carriers who also had the relevant HLA.

J was trimmed by 5 bases and V by 2 bases; bases with no gene match: 9. Germline V gene lookup returns CDR1 MNHEY and CDR2 SVGAGI. The CDR3 is 16 amino acids. This clonotype was found a few times. The antigen remains undetermined. TCRdb passed the reads through MiXCR, listing each CDR3 protein once. In the table there are under 200,000 distinct CDR3 sequences, roughly 15% of which are singletons. The gene calls are TRBV6-5 and TRBJ2-7; 10 nucleotides line up with TRBD2. Sequenced sample: CD8+ T cells from PBMCs. The clonotype comes from a human donor in good health (CMV status not recorded). Some clones in this sample may be carry-over from other donors' samples. The CDR3 DNA is TGTGCCAGCAGTTACCACCTCGTTAGCGGGGGGAACGAGCAGTACTTC. Protein: CASSYHLVSGGNEQYF.